The 17 T cell receptor beta chains listed next were all sequenced from one sample in a study of OX40 agonist ivuxolimab in advanced cancers. TCRdb's copy holds only in-frame clones and misses some; the assay was immunoSEQ multiplex PCR. The table has approximately 69,000 clones, just over 90% seen once. Sequences were derived from CD4+ or CD8+ T cells sorted from blood, sampled in a trial of the OX40 agonist ivuxolimab. These TCRs come from an adult with an advanced solid tumor such as melanoma, head and neck, liver or kidney cancer.

This clone was detected only once. The chain recombines TRBV10-3 with TRBJ2-5; 7 nucleotides agree with TRBD1. With V trimmed by 8 bases and J by 2 bases, 5 bases remained unmatched. CDR1 ENHRY and CDR2 SYGVKD come from the germline V gene. There are 13 residues in the CDR3. Here the CDR3 DNA reads TGTGCCATCGCGCCGGACAGGCAAGAGACCCAGTACTTC. Protein sequence: CAIAPDRQETQYF.

The chain links TRBV19 to TRBJ2-2, with a tentative D call TRBD1 (6 bases). Germline V gives CDR1 LNHDA, CDR2 SQIVND (reference sequence). The CDR3 covers 15 residues. Between the trimmed V and J ends, which lost 7 bases and 0 bases, there was a span of 12 bases. CDR3 DNA: TGTGCCAGTACCACAGGGACGGCGAACACCGGGGAGCTGTTTTTT. Translating gives CASTTGTANTGELFF.

The J gene is TRBJ2-3, the V gene TRBV27, with 7 bases that match TRBD2. The CDR3 covers 18 residues. Unmatched junction bases numbered 13, after V lost 2 bases and J lost 2 bases. Germline loops: CDR1 MNHEY, CDR2 SMNVEV (reference sequence). CDR3: CASSLGTGAGAITDTQYF. CDR3 nucleotide sequence: TGTGCCAGCAGTTTAGGGACCGGGGCGGGAGCAATCACAGATACGCAGTATTTT.

The chain joins TRBV2 to TRBJ1-5; D remains unclear. V lost 4 bases to trimming and J lost 1 base, with 5 bases between them. Germline CDR1 SNHLY, CDR2 FYNNEI. The CDR3 runs 13 residues. CDR3 amino acids: CASSVNSNQPQHF. In DNA form, the CDR3 reads TGTGCCAGCAGTGTTAACAGCAATCAGCCCCAGCATTTT.

The rearrangement links TRBV11-2 to TRBJ2-7; 7 bases line up with TRBD1. Per the germline V gene, CDR1 is SGHAT and CDR2 is FQNNGV. This CDR3 spans 13 amino acids. V lost 4 bases to trimming and J lost 4 bases; unmatched junction nucleotides: 4. DNA of the CDR3: TGTGCCAGCAGCTACGGGACAGTTTACGAGCAGTACTTC. It specifies CASSYGTVYEQYF. The full variable domain, with the rest looked up from reference TRBV11-2 and TRBJ2-7, is EAGVAQSPRYKIIEKRQSVAFWCNPISGHATLYWYQQILGQGPKLLIQFQNNGVVDDSQLPKDRFSAERLKGVDSTLKIQPAKLEDSAVYLCASSYGTVYEQYFGPGTRLTVT.

The chain employs TRBV5-1 and TRBJ1-1; D call uncertain. Trimming shortened V by 0 bases and J by 1 base, and 7 bases separated the two germline ends. Germline loops: CDR1 SGHRS, CDR2 YFSETQ. The CDR3 has 14 residues. This chain's CDR3 is CASSLARPNTEAFF. As DNA, the CDR3 is TGCGCCAGCAGCTTGGCCAGGCCGAACACTGAAGCTTTCTTT.

The CDR3 spells CASSPGLNYEQYF. The CDR3 DNA reads as TGTGCCAGCAGCCCCGGACTAAACTACGAGCAGTACTTC. The chain recombines TRBV7-3 with TRBJ2-7; a weak D match, TRBD2 (6 bases). Germline lookup yields CDR1 SGHTA and CDR2 FQGTGA. The CDR3 covers 13 residues. With 5 bases removed from V and 3 bases from J, the gap between germline ends came to 11 bases.

In regard to this clone: One end of the junction fails to match germline, which may point to a read error. The gene calls are TRBV12-5 and TRBJ2-7, with 8 bases lining up with TRBD1. Germline lookup yields CDR1 LGHNT and CDR2 FRNRAP. The CDR3 is 11 residues long. The CDR3 loop is CASGYRTGKAF. CDR3 bases: TGTGCTAGTGGTTACCGGACAGGGAAAGCCTTC.

The chain links TRBV2 to TRBJ2-2; weak D call: TRBD2 (5 bases). This CDR3 has 12 residues. The V gene lost 6 bases and the J gene lost 6 bases, with 8 bases spanning the gap. From germline, CDR1 is SNHLY and CDR2 FYNNEI. CDR3 residues: CASRPGSGELFF. The CDR3 nucleotides read TGTGCCAGCAGGCCGGGATCCGGGGAGCTGTTTTTT. Using reference TRBV2 and TRBJ2-2 for the parts outside the CDR3, the full variable domain is EPEVTQTPSHQVTQMGQEVILRCVPISNHLYFYWYRQILGQKVEFLVSFYNNEISEKSEIFDDQFSVERPDGSNFTLKIRSTKLEDSAMYFCASRPGSGELFFGEGSRLTVL.

This clone has only a few counts. The chain couples TRBV14 to TRBJ1-2; tentative D call: TRBD1 (5 bases). The CDR3 has 13 residues. Germline V gives CDR1 SGHDN, CDR2 FVKESK. Trimming pared 4 bases from V and 4 bases from J, leaving 10 bases between. CDR3 DNA sequence: TGTGCCAGCAGCCTAGGGACGGGCTATGGCTACACCTTC. Translated, it gives CASSLGTGYGYTF.

V usage is TRBV11-1 and J usage is TRBJ2-1; TRBD2 is a possible D gene (6 bases). The V end was cut by 5 bases, the J end by 12 bases, with 17 bases between. This CDR3 is 13 amino acids long. Per germline, CDR1 SGHAT and CDR2 FQDESV (reference sequence). CDR3 residues: CASSRTSSGWQFF. The CDR3 DNA sequence: TGTGCCAGCAGCCGAACTAGCTCGGGTTGGCAGTTCTTC. The entire variable domain, with the rest obtained from reference TRBV11-1 and TRBJ2-1, is as follows: EAEVAQSPRYKITEKSQAVAFWCDPISGHATLYWYRQILGQGPELLVQFQDESVVDDSQLPKDRFSAERLKGVDSTLKIQPAELGDSAMYLCASSRTSSGWQFFGPGTRLTVL.

The chain links TRBV11-1 to TRBJ2-1, with 7 bases lining up with TRBD2. From germline, CDR1 is SGHAT and CDR2 FQDESV (reference sequence). Losses at the gene ends were 5 bases for V and 0 bases for J; bases not matched to a gene: 7. The CDR3 runs 16 residues. In DNA form, the CDR3 reads TGTGCCAGCAGCACGCGCGTAGCGGGCTCCTACAATGAGCAGTTCTTC. Protein sequence: CASSTRVAGSYNEQFF.

The V and J genes are TRBV28 and TRBJ1-5, with a weak D call TRBD1 (5 bases). The CDR3 length is 14 residues. Per the germline V gene, CDR1 is MDHEN and CDR2 is SYDVKM. Deletions cut 9 bases from V and 0 bases from J, with 12 bases between. DNA of the CDR3: TGTGCCAGTCTTCAGGGTTCTAGCAATCAGCCCCAGCATTTT. Protein sequence: CASLQGSSNQPQHF.

The V and J genes are TRBV5-1 and TRBJ1-6, with 9 bases aligning to TRBD1. V shed 4 bases and J 8 bases; nucleotides not matched to a gene: 7. The CDR3 is 15 residues long. Germline assignment: CDR1 SGHRS and CDR2 YFSETQ. The CDR3, as DNA: TGCGCCAGCAGCCTGTCCGGGACAGGGTATTCACCCCTCCACTTT. Protein: CASSLSGTGYSPLHF.

This sequence joins TRBV28 and TRBJ2-1, with D possibly TRBD2 on 6 matching bases. V dropped 5 bases and J dropped 3 bases, with 11 bases sitting between them. Germline V CDR1 and CDR2: MDHEN, SYDVKM. CDR3 length: 14 amino acids. The CDR3 is CASSPRRDYNEQFF. The CDR3 bases are TGTGCCAGCAGTCCTAGGCGGGACTACAATGAGCAGTTCTTC.

This chain joins TRBV28 and TRBJ2-5; 8 bases fit TRBD1. Germline trimming cut 8 bases from V and 2 bases from J; bases unmatched to any gene: 1. Per germline, CDR1 MDHEN and CDR2 SYDVKM. The CDR3 is 12 residues long. The CDR3: CASGDRQETQYF. CDR3 sequence (DNA): TGTGCCAGCGGGGACAGGCAAGAGACCCAGTACTTC.

J is TRBJ2-3 and V is TRBV6-5, with D possibly being TRBD2 (5 bases). Germline CDR1 is MNHEY and CDR2 is SVGAGI. V was trimmed by 6 bases and J by 2 bases, leaving 9 bases between them. The CDR3 contains 13 residues. CDR3 DNA sequence: TGTGCCAGCAGGACGGGATCCACAGATACGCAGTATTTT. As protein: CASRTGSTDTQYF.